Listed below are T cell receptor beta chains from one sample, sequenced in a study of shared clonotypes between healthy human individuals. This table comes from immunoSEQ multiplex PCR, and its TCRdb copy is limited to in-frame clones, with some not included. The data hold about 490,000 clones, with more than 75% observed a single time. The specimen was PBMCs. The receptors were sampled from a middle-aged woman in good health. Some clones in this sample may be carry-over from other donors' samples. The CDR3 runs from the conserved cysteine through the conserved F or W. The order of the fields is D gene, J gene, V gene, clone size, CDR3 protein, CDR3 DNA. The D gene is left open where the match is weak. Clone sizes are given selectively: once, few, many, or a class where the clone is expanded.

D: TRBD2; J: TRBJ2-5; V: TRBV28; size: -; CDR3: CASRSSGRSQETQYF; DNA: TGTGCCAGCAGATCTAGCGGGAGATCTCAAGAGACCCAGTACTTC
D: -; J: TRBJ1-5; V: TRBV30; size: -; CDR3: CAWSVGSNQPQHF; DNA: TGTGCCTGGAGTGTCGGCAGCAATCAGCCCCAGCATTTT
D: TRBD2; J: TRBJ2-1; V: TRBV9; size: -; CDR3: CASSGLAGGGDEQFF; DNA: TGTGCCAGCAGCGGACTAGCGGGAGGGGGCGATGAGCAGTTCTTC
D: -; J: TRBJ1-2; V: TRBV2; size: once; CDR3: CASSEPPDYYGYTF; DNA: TGTGCCAGCAGTGAACCCCCAGATTACTATGGCTACACCTTC
D: TRBD1; J: TRBJ1-1; V: TRBV27; size: -; CDR3: CASRLGQGTTEAFF; DNA: TGTGCCAGCAGACTAGGACAGGGCACCACTGAAGCTTTCTTT
D: -; J: TRBJ1-2; V: TRBV9; size: -; CDR3: CASSVGGAGLSYGYTF; DNA: TGTGCCAGCAGCGTCGGAGGCGCGGGCCTTAGCTATGGCTACACCTTC
D: TRBD2; J: TRBJ2-1; V: TRBV6-1; size: -; CDR3: CASSERRLAGDNEQFF; DNA: TGTGCCAGCAGTGAGAGACGACTAGCGGGAGACAATGAGCAGTTCTTC
D: -; J: TRBJ2-3; V: TRBV2; size: -; CDR3: CASSEGGGDTQYF; DNA: TGTGCCAGCAGCGAAGGGGGGGGAGATACGCAGTATTTT
D: -; J: TRBJ1-2; V: TRBV30; size: -; CDR3: CAPRIKMTEELIYGYTF; DNA: TGTGCCCCCCGAATAAAAATGACGGAGGAGTTGATCTATGGCTACACCTTC
D: -; J: TRBJ2-1; V: TRBV7-2; size: few; CDR3: CASSLNYGSYNEQFF; DNA: TGTGCCAGCAGCTTAAACTACGGCTCCTACAATGAGCAGTTCTTC
D: -; J: TRBJ1-3; V: TRBV5-5; size: -; CDR3: CASSPQAGTPGNTIYF; DNA: TGTGCCAGCAGCCCGCAAGCCGGGACCCCCGGAAACACCATATATTTT
D: TRBD2; J: TRBJ2-1; V: TRBV12-5; size: -; CDR3: CASGRPLAGGYNEQFF; DNA: TGTGCTAGTGGCCGCCCTCTGGCGGGAGGTTACAATGAGCAGTTCTTC
D: -; J: TRBJ2-5; V: TRBV5-1; size: once; CDR3: CASSLEGGQETQYF; DNA: TGCGCCAGCAGCTTGGAGGGCGGCCAAGAGACCCAGTACTTC
D: -; J: TRBJ2-7; V: TRBV11-2; size: few; CDR3: CASSNIPGALGEQYF; DNA: TGTGCCAGCAGCAACATTCCTGGGGCGTTGGGAGAGCAGTACTTC
D: -; J: TRBJ2-2; V: TRBV6-5; size: many; CDR3: CASSRDITGELFF; DNA: TGTGCCAGCAGCCGGGACATCACCGGGGAGCTGTTTTTT
D: TRBD1; J: TRBJ2-5; V: TRBV18; size: -; CDR3: CASSPKQPGQGETQYF; DNA: TGTGCCAGCTCACCAAAACAACCGGGACAGGGCGAGACCCAGTACTTC
D: -; J: TRBJ1-1; V: TRBV4-3; size: -; CDR3: CASSQQGKASEAFF; DNA: TGCGCCAGCAGCCAACAGGGTAAGGCTTCCGAAGCTTTCTTT
D: TRBD2; J: TRBJ2-2; V: TRBV19; size: -; CDR3: CASRWTSGSIGELFF; DNA: TGTGCCAGTAGATGGACTAGCGGGAGTATCGGGGAGCTGTTTTTT
D: -; J: TRBJ1-1; V: TRBV18; size: few; CDR3: CASSPPLGLTEAFF; DNA: TGTGCCAGCTCACCACCGCTGGGTCTCACTGAAGCTTTCTTT
D: TRBD2; J: TRBJ2-5; V: TRBV2; size: -; CDR3: CASSDGGVETQYF; DNA: TGTGCCAGCAGTGATGGGGGGGTGGAGACCCAGTACTTC
D: TRBD2; J: TRBJ2-1; V: TRBV5-4; size: -; CDR3: CASSAGLARGSNEQFF; DNA: TGTGCCAGCAGCGCTGGACTAGCCCGAGGCTCAAATGAGCAGTTCTTC
D: -; J: TRBJ2-1; V: TRBV7-8; size: -; CDR3: CASSLAPGLYSYNEQFF; DNA: TGTGCCAGCAGCTTAGCGCCGGGACTTTACTCCTACAATGAGCAGTTCTTC
D: -; J: TRBJ1-3; V: TRBV28; size: -; CDR3: CASSSAAGQPSGNTIYF; DNA: TGTGCCAGCAGTTCCGCCGCCGGACAGCCCTCTGGAAACACCATATATTTT
D: TRBD1; J: TRBJ1-2; V: TRBV28; size: once; CDR3: CASSMQGAIYGYTF; DNA: TGTGCCAGCAGCATGCAGGGGGCAATCTATGGCTACACCTTC
D: -; J: TRBJ1-4; V: TRBV6-1; size: -; CDR3: CASSDPGSPSTNEKLFF; DNA: TGTGCCAGCAGTGACCCGGGGTCCCCTTCAACTAATGAAAAACTGTTTTTT
D: -; J: TRBJ1-5; V: TRBV10-1; size: -; CDR3: CASSESGDQPQHF; DNA: TGCGCCAGCAGTGAGTCGGGGGATCAGCCCCAGCATTTT
D: TRBD2; J: TRBJ2-1; V: TRBV5-4; size: -; CDR3: CASSKGLAEYNEQFF; DNA: TGTGCCAGCAGCAAGGGACTAGCGGAATACAATGAGCAGTTCTTC
D: -; J: TRBJ1-1; V: TRBV19; size: -; CDR3: CASSARGGRAFF; DNA: TGTGCCAGTAGTGCCAGGGGCGGAAGGGCTTTCTTT